This entry features one TCR beta chain sequence. This entry belongs to a study of blood T cell repertoires in COVID-19. Germline CDR1 and CDR2: SGHVS and FNYEAQ. V lost 3 bases, J lost 5 bases, and 15 bases lay in between. The CDR3 is 15 residues long. Methods used by the authors: Reference gene primer amplification yielded estimated nucleated cell counts. The method was immunoSEQ multiplex PCR; TCRdb's version includes in-frame clones alone and lacks a portion of them. The V and J calls and clone size are taken from that table; D and trimming were inferred from the DNA. The table lists hundreds of thousands of clones, roughly 80% of them singletons, with 4.1% in the top ten.

This chain uses TRBV7-6 with TRBJ2-3, with D possibly being TRBD2 (5 bases). Sequences were obtained from peripheral blood. The clonotype was recovered from a woman between 45 and 65 years old with active or convalescent COVID-19. This chain's CDR3 is CASSLPTPAGDTQYF. CDR3 in DNA: TGTGCCAGCAGCTTGCCGACCCCCGCGGGAGATACGCAGTATTTT.